The 10 T cell receptor beta chains in this list originate from one sample, sequenced in a study of blood T cell repertoires in COVID-19. The assay was immunoSEQ multiplex PCR, and TCRdb's table has in-frame clones only and misses some. The data hold about 34,000 clones, with approximately 80% observed a single time. Material: peripheral blood. Source of these receptors: a human donor in a cohort sampled during active COVID-19.

The genes are TRBV4-2 and TRBJ2-2; 9 bases are shared with TRBD2. Germline V gene lookup returns CDR1 LGHNA and CDR2 YNFKEQ. Unmatched junction bases numbered 12, after V lost 0 bases and J lost 4 bases. The CDR3 runs to 19 residues. In DNA, the CDR3 is TGTGCCAGCAGCCAAGATTCAGCGGGAGGATGGGAGAGCACCGGGGAGCTGTTTTTT. Translating it yields CASSQDSAGGWESTGELFF.

This chain connects TRBV21-1 to TRBJ1-5; the D call TRBD1 from the table was never checked on the DNA. TRBV21-1 is designated a pseudogene. The CDR3 covers 13 residues. CDR3 nucleotide sequence: TGTGCCAACCTGTCTACAGTGAATCAGCCCCAGCATTTT. This encodes CANLSTVNQPQHF.

To note about this clone: One end of the junction does not line up with germline, which may come from a read error. CDR3 amino acids: CASGTSGGAGIF. The CDR3 region has the DNA TGTGCCAGCGGGACTAGCGGGGGGGCTGGAATCTTC. J is TRBJ2-1 and V is TRBV12-3 or TRBV12-4; 16 nucleotides line up with TRBD2. This CDR3 is 12 amino acids long.

The V gene is TRBV14, the J gene TRBJ1-2; 10 positions agree with TRBD1. Germline-derived CDR1 and CDR2 are SGHDN and FVKESK. The CDR3 extends over 15 amino acids. The J segment lost 4 bases and the V segment lost 2 bases, leaving 4 bases of the junction unmatched. CDR3 bases: TGTGCCAGCAGCCAAAGGGGACAGGGGAGCTATGGCTACACCTTC. It specifies CASSQRGQGSYGYTF.

This chain uses TRBV7-2 with TRBJ2-2, with TRBD2 matching over 7 bases. The V gene end was trimmed by 4 bases and the J gene end by 8 bases; junction bases not matched to a gene: 7. The CDR3 has 14 amino acids. Germline loops: CDR1 SGHTA, CDR2 FQGNSA. This CDR3 is CASSSQGGIGELFF. The CDR3 nucleotides are TGTGCCAGCAGCTCCCAGGGAGGGATAGGGGAGCTGTTTTTT.

This rearrangement joins TRBV19 to TRBJ2-3; 8 positions match TRBD2. The CDR3 is made up of 17 amino acids. From germline, CDR1 is LNHDA and CDR2 SQIVND (reference sequence). V dropped 4 bases and J dropped 4; count of bases not matched to a gene: 13. CDR3 coding DNA: TGTGCCAGTAGTAGTGGAACGGGGGGGGCCCAGCCAGATACGCAGTATTTT. It yields the protein CASSSGTGGAQPDTQYF. The full variable domain, completed using reference TRBV19 and TRBJ2-3, is DGGITQSPKYLFRKEGQNVTLSCEQNLNHDAMYWYRQDPGQGLRLIYYSQIVNDFQKGDIAEGYSVSREKKESFPLTVTSAQKNPTAFYLCASSSGTGGAQPDTQYFGPGTRLTVL.

CDR3 in amino acids: CASSPSRDRGVNEKLFF. CDR3 sequence (DNA): TGTGCCAGCAGCCCGTCCCGGGACAGGGGAGTGAATGAAAAACTGTTTTTT. The gene calls are TRBV5-4 and TRBJ1-4, with 10 bases identical to TRBD1. V lost 4 bases to trimming and J lost 5 bases; unmatched junction nucleotides: 11. Germline V gene sequence: CDR1 SGHNT, CDR2 YYREEE (reference sequence). The CDR3 runs 17 residues.

The chain combines TRBV5-1 with TRBJ2-2; a possible D gene is TRBD2 (5 bases). CDR3 size: 13 residues. The V end was cut by 4 bases, the J end by 2 bases, with 6 bases between. Germline V gene data show CDR1 as SGHRS and CDR2 as YFSETQ. CDR3 sequence: CASSLANTGELFF. As DNA, the CDR3 is TGCGCCAGCAGCCTAGCTAACACCGGGGAGCTGTTTTTT.

The V call is TRBV9, the J call TRBJ2-7; weak D call: TRBD2 (5 bases). The CDR3 extends over 14 amino acids. The V and J ends lost 4 bases and 6 bases respectively, with 17 bases between them. Germline V gene sequence: CDR1 SGDLS, CDR2 YYNGEE. CDR3 in amino acids: CASSRGTGVGEQYF. The DNA of the CDR3 is TGTGCCAGCAGCCGGGGTACCGGAGTCGGCGAGCAGTACTTC.

In this sample, this clone turned up a few times. The chain combines TRBV6-2 or TRBV6-3 with TRBJ1-6; TRBD1 is a possible D gene (5 bases). The CDR3 spans 13 residues. Germline V gene data show CDR1 as MNHEY and CDR2 as SVGEGT. With 6 bases removed from V and 7 bases from J, the gap between germline ends came to 10 bases. CDR3 DNA sequence: TGTGCCAGCAGCCACCGGGGGAATTCACCCCTCCACTTT. It translates to CASSHRGNSPLHF.